Given below is one T cell receptor beta chain in context. These data come from a study of blood T cell repertoires in COVID-19. Study at large: Acute-phase and convalescent COVID-19 samples originated in the United States, Italy and Spain. PBMCs, B-cell-depleted T cells, or T cells provided the cDNA or gDNA that made up the material.

Authors' analysis steps: Researchers report that nucleated cell counts were estimated from reference gene primer amplification. Some clones are missing from TCRdb's copy, which holds only in-frame ones; the method was immunoSEQ multiplex PCR. D and trimming come from the DNA, and the V and J calls and clone size come from that table. This table holds hundreds of thousands of clones, around nine tenths found once. There are 14 residues in the CDR3. The ends were cut back, 4 bases at V and 1 base at J, with 10 bases in the middle. Germline V gene data show CDR1 as SGHRS and CDR2 as YFSETQ. During active infection, Seattle patients enrolled and were then monitored through disease.

Sample: peripheral blood. V usage is TRBV5-1 and J usage is TRBJ2-3, with D possibly being TRBD1 (5 bases). The receptor comes from a woman in her seventies with COVID-19, enrolled during active disease. Here the CDR3 DNA reads TGCGCCAGCAGCACCACACAGGGCACAGATACGCAGTATTTT. As protein: CASSTTQGTDTQYF.